This T cell receptor beta chain was obtained from a study of cytomegalovirus exposure and HLA in healthy donors. Study outcomes and limitations: A later analysis reportedly found fewer N-insertions in an Asian-associated ancestry cluster than the approximately 700-donor mean. Reportedly, diagnosis of cytomegalovirus status by the classifier showed high specificity and sensitivity.

As for this clone: Its target is not known.

The PCR was carried out with 60 Vbeta primers and 13 Jbeta primers. Libraries were prepared by immunoSEQ multiplex PCR; TCRdb keeps only in-frame clonotypes and omits some of them. In all, the sample yields fewer than 85,000 clones. Germline V lookup: CDR1 MDHEN, CDR2 SYDVKM. The CDR3 totals 13 residues. Between the trimmed V and J ends, which lost 11 bases and 0 bases, there was a span of 11 bases. V gene TRBV28 combines with J gene TRBJ1-3; D is undetermined. The source of this sequence is a man aged 25-45 years in good health and CMV-seronegative. The source material was PBMCs. This chain's CDR3 is CASRLSSGNTIYF. The CDR3 nucleotides read TGTGCCTCCCGCCTGAGCTCTGGAAACACCATATATTTT.